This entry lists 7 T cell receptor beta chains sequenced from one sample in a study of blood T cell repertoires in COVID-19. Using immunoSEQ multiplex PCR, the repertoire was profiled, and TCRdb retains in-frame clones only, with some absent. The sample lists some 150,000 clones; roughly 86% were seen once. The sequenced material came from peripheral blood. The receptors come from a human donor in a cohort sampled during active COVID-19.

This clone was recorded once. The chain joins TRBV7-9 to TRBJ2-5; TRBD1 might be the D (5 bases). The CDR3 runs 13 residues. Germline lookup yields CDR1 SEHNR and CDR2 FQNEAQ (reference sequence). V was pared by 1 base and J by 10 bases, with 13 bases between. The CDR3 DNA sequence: TGTGCCAGCAGCTTAGGACAGTTGAGCGACCAGTACTTC. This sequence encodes CASSLGQLSDQYF.

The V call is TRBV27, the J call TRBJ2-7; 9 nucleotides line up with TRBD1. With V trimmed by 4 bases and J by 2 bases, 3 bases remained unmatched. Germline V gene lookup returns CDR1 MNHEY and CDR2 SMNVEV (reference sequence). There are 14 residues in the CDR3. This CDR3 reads CASSSRQGAYEQYF. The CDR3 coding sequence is TGTGCCAGCAGTTCAAGACAGGGGGCCTACGAGCAGTACTTC.

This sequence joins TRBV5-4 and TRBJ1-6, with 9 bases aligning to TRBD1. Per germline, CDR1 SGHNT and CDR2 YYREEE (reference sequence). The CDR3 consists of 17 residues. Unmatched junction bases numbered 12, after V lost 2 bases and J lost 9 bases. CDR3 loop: CASSFIVGTGTGSPLHF. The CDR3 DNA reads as TGTGCCAGCAGCTTTATTGTTGGGACAGGGACCGGTTCACCCCTCCACTTT.

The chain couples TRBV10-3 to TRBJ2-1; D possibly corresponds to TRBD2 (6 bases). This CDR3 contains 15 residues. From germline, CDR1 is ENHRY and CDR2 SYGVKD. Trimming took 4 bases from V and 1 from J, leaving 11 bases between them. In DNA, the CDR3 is TGTGCCATCAGTGCGGGACTCGAGTCCTACAATGAGCAGTTCTTC. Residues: CAISAGLESYNEQFF.

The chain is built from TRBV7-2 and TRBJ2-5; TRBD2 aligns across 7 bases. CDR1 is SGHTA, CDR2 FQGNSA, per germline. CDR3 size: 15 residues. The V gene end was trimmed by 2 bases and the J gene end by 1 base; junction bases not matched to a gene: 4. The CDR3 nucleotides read TGTGCCAGCAGCTTATACGTAGCGGGCCAAGAGACCCAGTACTTC. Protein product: CASSLYVAGQETQYF.

The CDR3 loop reads CASKTVQETQYF. The CDR3 bases are TGTGCCAGCAAGACTGTTCAAGAGACCCAGTACTTC. The chain joins TRBV6-5 to TRBJ2-5; no definite D call. From germline, CDR1 is MNHEY and CDR2 SVGAGI. The CDR3 totals 12 residues. Trimming cost V 7 bases and J 2 bases, with 8 bases left between them.

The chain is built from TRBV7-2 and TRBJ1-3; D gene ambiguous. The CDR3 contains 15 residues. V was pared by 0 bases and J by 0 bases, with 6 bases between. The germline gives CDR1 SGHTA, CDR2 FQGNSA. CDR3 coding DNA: TGTGCCAGCAGCTTAGCTGCGAGCTCTGGAAACACCATATATTTT. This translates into CASSLAASSGNTIYF.